The 28 T cell receptor beta chains below all came from one sample that was sequenced in a study of blood T cell repertoires in COVID-19. TCRdb's copy holds only in-frame clones and misses some; the assay was immunoSEQ multiplex PCR. The repertoire holds about 400,000 clones, roughly 90% seen once, with 1% to 1.5% in the top ten. Sequencing was carried out using peripheral blood. The receptors were gathered from a man aged 40-55 years with acute or convalescent COVID-19.

Concerning this clone: Other DNA sequences in this specimen translate into the identical CDR3. The rearrangement links TRBV5-1 to TRBJ1-2, with D maybe TRBD1 (6 bases). There are 13 residues in the CDR3. Trimming shortened V by 4 bases and J by 2 bases, and 9 bases separated the two germline ends. CDR1 and CDR2 (germline): SGHRS, YFSETQ. CDR3 bases: TGCGCCAGCAGCCCAGGACAGAACTATGGCTACACCTTC. It codes for CASSPGQNYGYTF. The full variable domain, with the rest looked up from reference TRBV5-1 and TRBJ1-2, is KAGVTQTPRYLIKTRGQQVTLSCSPISGHRSVSWYQQTPGQGLQFLFEYFSETQRNKGNFPGRFSGRQFSNSRSEMNVSTLELGDSALYLCASSPGQNYGYTFGSGTRLTVV.

V usage is TRBV5-4 and J usage is TRBJ2-1, with 8 bases lining up with TRBD1. The J segment lost 2 bases and the V segment lost 4 bases, leaving 8 bases of the junction unmatched. This CDR3 has 16 residues. Looked up from germline, CDR1 is SGHNT and CDR2 is YYREEE (reference sequence). The DNA for the CDR3 is TGTGCCAGCAGCCAGGGGGCCCCCTTCACCTACAATGAGCAGTTCTTC. Its translation: CASSQGAPFTYNEQFF.

V and J are TRBV5-1 and TRBJ1-1; maybe TRBD1 (6 bases). Between the trimmed V and J ends, which lost 6 bases and 3 bases, there was a span of 12 bases. CDR1 is SGHRS, CDR2 YFSETQ, per germline. This CDR3 comprises 13 residues. The CDR3 bases are TGCGCCAGCAACAGGGATATGGACACTGAAGCTTTCTTT. It translates to CASNRDMDTEAFF.

The rearrangement uses TRBV28 and TRBJ1-1; TRBD1 aligns across 8 bases. V was pared by 11 bases and J by 3 bases, with 26 bases of the junction left unmatched. The CDR3 has 19 residues. Looked up from germline, CDR1 is MDHEN and CDR2 is SYDVKM. The CDR3 spells CAGSRRLFREHRGDTEAFF. The CDR3 DNA sequence: TGTGCCGGATCACGTCGGTTGTTTAGGGAGCACAGGGGGGACACTGAAGCTTTCTTT.

This clone appeared once. The chain uses TRBV30 and TRBJ1-5; possible D gene TRBD1, 6 bases. The germline V gene encodes CDR1 GTSNPN and CDR2 SVGIG (reference sequence). This CDR3 spans 13 amino acids. Trimming removed 4 bases at V and 4 bases at J, with 11 bases between. CDR3 DNA: TGTGCCTGGAAAGCAGGGGCAAATCAGCCCCAGCATTTT. It specifies CAWKAGANQPQHF.

The chain couples TRBV25-1 to TRBJ1-1; a possible D gene is TRBD1 (6 bases). V was cut by 3 bases and J by 1 base, with 12 bases left in between. The germline gives CDR1 MGHDK, CDR2 SYGVNS. There are 15 residues in the CDR3. The CDR3 spells CASSDRTGRNTEAFF. The CDR3 DNA is TGTGCCAGCAGTGATCGAACAGGGAGGAACACTGAAGCTTTCTTT.

The chain couples TRBV13 to TRBJ1-1; the match to TRBD1 covers 9 bases. CDR1 and CDR2 (germline): PRHDT, FYEKMQ (reference sequence). The CDR3 spans 15 residues. The ends lost 4 bases at V and 4 bases at J; junction bases unmatched: 7. CDR3: CASSSIGQGPTEAFF. The CDR3 bases are TGTGCCAGCAGCTCGATAGGACAGGGGCCCACTGAAGCTTTCTTT.

This clone was seen a single time. The V gene is TRBV5-1, the J gene TRBJ2-7; 9 bases align to TRBD1. CDR1 is SGHRS, CDR2 YFSETQ, per germline. The V segment lost 4 bases and the J segment 9 bases; nucleotides outside the gene matches: 5. The CDR3 is 12 amino acids. This chain's CDR3 is CASSVGQGGQYF. The DNA of the CDR3 is TGCGCCAGCAGCGTGGGACAGGGAGGGCAGTACTTC. Using reference TRBV5-1 and TRBJ2-7 for the parts outside the CDR3, the full variable domain is KAGVTQTPRYLIKTRGQQVTLSCSPISGHRSVSWYQQTPGQGLQFLFEYFSETQRNKGNFPGRFSGRQFSNSRSEMNVSTLELGDSALYLCASSVGQGGQYFGPGTRLTVT.

This chain's CDR3 is CASSLSQSYEQYF. For the CDR3, the DNA is TGTGCCAGCAGCTTGTCGCAGTCCTACGAGCAGTACTTC. The chain recombines TRBV5-4 with TRBJ2-7; no clear D. This CDR3 has 13 residues. Trimming took off 1 base at V and 1 base at J, with 6 bases between the two ends. Germline V gene data show CDR1 as SGHNT and CDR2 as YYREEE (reference sequence).

The chain carries TRBV5-5 and TRBJ1-5, with a weak D call TRBD1 (5 bases). CDR1 SGHKS and CDR2 YYEKEE come from the germline V gene (reference sequence). The CDR3 loop spans 17 amino acids. The ends were cut back, 4 bases at V and 0 bases at J, with 17 bases in the middle. The CDR3 DNA reads TGTGCCAGCAGCCCGGGGGTGGCAAGCTATAGCAATCAGCCCCAGCATTTT. Translation gives CASSPGVASYSNQPQHF. Full variable domain (missing parts from reference TRBV5-5 and TRBJ1-5): DAGVTQSPTHLIKTRGQQVTLRCSPISGHKSVSWYQQVLGQGPQFIFQYYEKEERGRGNFPDRFSARQFPNYSSELNVNALLLGDSALYLCASSPGVASYSNQPQHFGDGTRLSIL.

This clone was counted once. The V call is TRBV18, the J call TRBJ2-7; perhaps TRBD2 as D (6 bases). The CDR3 extends over 16 amino acids. V was pared by 0 bases and J by 6 bases, with 18 bases between. CDR1 is KGHSH and CDR2 is LQKENI in the germline V gene. In DNA form, the CDR3 reads TGTGCCAGCTCACCACCGGTGGCGGGGCAGTCTACCGAGCAGTACTTC. Translated, it gives CASSPPVAGQSTEQYF. The entire variable domain, with the rest obtained from reference TRBV18 and TRBJ2-7, is as follows: NAGVMQNPRHLVRRRGQEARLRCSPMKGHSHVYWYRQLPEEGLKFMVYLQKENIIDESGMPKERFSAEFPKEGPSILRIQQVVRGDSAAYFCASSPPVAGQSTEQYFGPGTRLTVT.

The count of this clone is one. The CDR3 loop is CASSSNRGGNEEKLFF. The CDR3 nucleotides read TGTGCCAGCAGCTCGAACAGGGGTGGAAACGAGGAAAAACTGTTTTTT. The genes are TRBV7-9 and TRBJ1-4, with 7 nucleotides matching TRBD1. J gave up 8 bases and V 4 bases, and 13 bases lay outside the gene matches. The CDR3 consists of 16 residues. Germline CDR1 SEHNR, CDR2 FQNEAQ (reference sequence).

The chain couples TRBV6-5 to TRBJ1-4; 8 bases are a match to TRBD1. Germline assignment: CDR1 MNHEY and CDR2 SVGAGI. This CDR3 has 15 residues. Trimming at V came to 4 bases and at J to 6 bases, leaving 7 bases not matched to a gene. The CDR3 sequence: CASSSMDREYEKLFF. The CDR3, as DNA: TGTGCCAGCAGTTCAATGGACAGGGAATATGAAAAACTGTTTTTT.

This chain connects TRBV5-4 to TRBJ2-5; 9 positions agree with TRBD1. This CDR3 is built from 17 residues. Germline assignment: CDR1 SGHNT and CDR2 YYREEE (reference sequence). The V and J ends lost 0 bases and 6 bases, in that order; junction bases with no gene match: 12. The CDR3 sequence is CASSLGTGAVGPKTQYF. CDR3 nucleotides: TGTGCCAGCAGCTTGGGGACAGGGGCGGTGGGTCCAAAGACCCAGTACTTC.

The V gene is TRBV15, the J gene TRBJ2-7; D might be TRBD1 (5 bases). V dropped 0 bases and J dropped 5 bases, with 14 bases sitting between them. CDR1 and CDR2 (germline): LNHNV, YYDKDF (reference sequence). The CDR3 is made up of 15 amino acids. This CDR3 is CATSRDPGRVHEQYF. CDR3 DNA: TGTGCCACCAGCAGAGATCCGGGCAGGGTCCACGAGCAGTACTTC. The whole variable domain, filled in from reference TRBV15 and TRBJ2-7, reads DAMVIQNPRYQVTQFGKPVTLSCSQTLNHNVMYWYQQKSSQAPKLLFHYYDKDFNNEADTPDNFQSRRPNTSFCFLDIRSPGLGDTAMYLCATSRDPGRVHEQYFGPGTRLTVT.

V gene TRBV5-1 combines with J gene TRBJ2-1; 9 nucleotides match TRBD2. Germline lookup yields CDR1 SGHRS and CDR2 YFSETQ. The CDR3 consists of 16 residues. The V and J ends lost 0 bases and 7 bases, in that order; junction bases with no gene match: 8. CDR3 amino acids: CASSLDGAGGWNEQFF. As DNA, the CDR3 is TGCGCCAGCAGCTTGGATGGGGCGGGAGGGTGGAATGAGCAGTTCTTC.

The V gene is TRBV13, the J gene TRBJ2-3; TRBD2 might be the D (5 bases). Germline CDR1 reads PRHDT; CDR2 reads FYEKMQ (reference sequence). CDR3 length equals 17 residues. Deletions cut 2 bases from V and 2 bases from J, with 17 bases between. CDR3 sequence: CASSLRSGPGNTDTQYF. For the CDR3, the DNA is TGTGCCAGCAGCTTAAGGAGCGGCCCAGGAAACACAGATACGCAGTATTTT.

The chain employs TRBV6-5 and TRBJ2-1; D not resolved. The V and J ends lost 6 bases and 4 bases respectively, with 10 bases between them. This CDR3 comprises 13 residues. Germline CDR1 MNHEY, CDR2 SVGAGI. The DNA of the CDR3 is TGTGCCAGCAGGGGTGACAATTACAATGAGCAGTTCTTC. Protein product: CASRGDNYNEQFF.

The CDR3 here is CATSDPTGGGEAFF. CDR3 DNA: TGTGCCACCAGTGACCCGACAGGGGGTGGTGAAGCTTTCTTT. The chain uses TRBV24-1 and TRBJ1-1; TRBD1 aligns across 9 bases. CDR3 length: 14 residues. The V gene end was trimmed by 4 bases and the J gene end by 7 bases; junction bases not matched to a gene: 6. Germline CDR1 KGHDR, CDR2 SFDVKD.

This chain links TRBV4-2 with TRBJ2-1, with a weak D call TRBD2 (6 bases). The CDR3 covers 20 residues. Germline CDR1 LGHNA, CDR2 YNFKEQ. Trimming stripped 4 bases from V and 2 bases from J, with 27 bases between. CDR3 DNA: TGTGCCAGCAGCCGCACGGCCAGGGAGGCTGGGACTGGGGCCTACAATGAGCAGTTCTTC. This encodes CASSRTAREAGTGAYNEQFF.

The chain uses TRBV15 and TRBJ2-7; 10 nucleotides match TRBD2. Germline V gene data show CDR1 as LNHNV and CDR2 as YYDKDF (reference sequence). V was pared by 2 bases and J by 3 bases, with 4 bases of the junction left unmatched. This CDR3 contains 15 residues. This chain's CDR3 is CATSRTGTSVYEQYF. The CDR3 coding sequence is TGTGCCACCAGCAGAACCGGGACTAGCGTCTACGAGCAGTACTTC.

The chain has TRBV28 and TRBJ1-5; possibly TRBD1 for D (5 bases). Germline V gene data show CDR1 as MDHEN and CDR2 as SYDVKM. The V end lost 5 bases, the J end lost 5 bases, and 10 bases lay between the germline ends. The CDR3 sequence is 13 residues long. The CDR3 coding sequence is TGTGCCAGCAGTCGTTTACAGGATCAGCCCCAGCATTTT. It encodes CASSRLQDQPQHF.

V gene TRBV5-1 combines with J gene TRBJ2-3; the match to TRBD1 covers 9 bases. The CDR3 extends over 16 amino acids. The V gene end was trimmed by 3 bases and the J gene end by 1 base; junction bases not matched to a gene: 6. CDR1 and CDR2 from the germline V gene are SGHRS and YFSETQ. The CDR3 DNA is TGCGCCAGCAGCTCCAACAGGGGGCTCGGCACAGATACGCAGTATTTT. Translation: CASSSNRGLGTDTQYF.

The chain links TRBV6-4 to TRBJ2-1; the D gene is possibly TRBD2 (5 bases). The CDR3 has 14 residues. The germline V gene has CDR1 MRHNA and CDR2 SNTAGT. Trimming removed 2 bases from V and 9 bases from J, with 14 bases in between. CDR3 residues: CASSDGREGSEQFF. The CDR3 nucleotides are TGTGCCAGCAGTGACGGTCGGGAAGGAAGTGAGCAGTTCTTC.

The chain carries TRBV9 and TRBJ1-2; 10 positions match TRBD1. The CDR3 is made up of 14 amino acids. Germline loops: CDR1 SGDLS, CDR2 YYNGEE. Losses at the gene ends were 3 bases for V and 9 bases for J; bases not matched to a gene: 8. The CDR3 reads CASSELSDRGSYTF. The CDR3 DNA sequence: TGTGCCAGCAGCGAGCTCTCGGACAGGGGGAGCTACACCTTC.

About this clone: Other DNA sequences of this sample code for an identical CDR3. The chain carries TRBV30 and TRBJ1-5; D is unclear. Germline assignment: CDR1 GTSNPN and CDR2 SVGIG (reference sequence). The germline V and J ends were trimmed by 0 bases and 5 bases, with 8 bases remaining between them. This CDR3 contains 13 residues. This CDR3 is CAWSVGGDQPQHF. DNA of the CDR3: TGTGCCTGGAGTGTCGGCGGGGATCAGCCCCAGCATTTT.

The chain uses TRBV28 and TRBJ2-3, with D tentatively TRBD2 (6 bases). V dropped 5 bases and J dropped 0 bases, with 9 bases sitting between them. This CDR3 is built from 14 residues. Per germline, CDR1 MDHEN and CDR2 SYDVKM. DNA for the CDR3: TGTGCCAGCAGTCCAGGGACTAGCACAGATACGCAGTATTTT. This translates into CASSPGTSTDTQYF.

J is TRBJ1-3 and V is TRBV27, with TRBD1 as a possible D gene (5 bases). Germline values: CDR1 MNHEY, CDR2 SMNVEV (reference sequence). Trimming shortened V by 5 bases and J by 2 bases, and 13 bases separated the two germline ends. The CDR3 sequence is 15 residues long. The CDR3 loop reads CASSQNGGAGNTIYF. The CDR3 nucleotides read TGTGCCAGCAGTCAAAACGGGGGGGCTGGAAACACCATATATTTT.